The TCR beta chain under discussion was sequenced for a study of OX40 agonist ivuxolimab in advanced cancers. Study in general: Patients with hepatocellular carcinoma, melanoma, renal cell or head and neck cancer made up the dose-escalation patients. Findings and limits, study-wide: The expanded peripheral T cells' antigen specificity was not determined.

To note about this clone: Its target is not known.

CDR1 is SGHRS, CDR2 YFSETQ, per germline. V was pared by 0 bases and J by 4 bases, with 10 bases between. The CDR3 runs to 15 residues. This table comes from immunoSEQ multiplex PCR, and its TCRdb copy is limited to in-frame clones, with some not included. The table shows 65,000 to 90,000 clones, with 80% to 95% occurring only once. This clonotype originated in an adult with an advanced solid tumor such as melanoma, head and neck, liver or kidney cancer. Sequencing was performed on CD4+ or CD8+ T cells sorted from blood, taken in a trial of the OX40 agonist ivuxolimab. The chain recombines TRBV5-1 with TRBJ2-2, with unresolved D. In nucleotides, the CDR3 is TGCGCCAGCAGCTTGGATACCGTAGTCACCGGGGAGCTGTTTTTT. This gives the protein CASSLDTVVTGELFF.